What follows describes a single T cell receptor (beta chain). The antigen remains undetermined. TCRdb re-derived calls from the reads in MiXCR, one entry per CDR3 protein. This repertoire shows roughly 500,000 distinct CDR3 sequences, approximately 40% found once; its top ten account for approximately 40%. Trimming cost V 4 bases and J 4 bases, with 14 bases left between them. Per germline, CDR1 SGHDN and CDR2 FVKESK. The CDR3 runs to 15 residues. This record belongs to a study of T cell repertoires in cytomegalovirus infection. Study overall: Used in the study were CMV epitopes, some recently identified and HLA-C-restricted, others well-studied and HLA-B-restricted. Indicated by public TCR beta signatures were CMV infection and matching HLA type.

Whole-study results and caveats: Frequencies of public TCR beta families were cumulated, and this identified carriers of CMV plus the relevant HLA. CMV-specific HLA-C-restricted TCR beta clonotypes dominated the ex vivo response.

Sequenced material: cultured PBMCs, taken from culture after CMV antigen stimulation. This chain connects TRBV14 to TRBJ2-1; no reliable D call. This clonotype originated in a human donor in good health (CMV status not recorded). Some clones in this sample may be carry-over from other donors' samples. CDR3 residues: CASSPGDGLYNEQFF. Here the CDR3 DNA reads TGTGCCAGCAGCCCCGGCGATGGTCTTTACAATGAGCAGTTCTTC.